A selection of T cell receptor beta chains follows, all from one sample in a study of blood T cells in healthy people across ages. Via MiXCR, TCRdb re-called the 5' RACE reads, giving one row per CDR3 protein. The table lists some 1.6 million distinct CDR3 sequences, around 36% of them singletons. Sequencing input: blood. These receptors originate from a woman in her 30s in good health. Both conserved end residues are trimmed from each CDR3. Fields, in order: V gene, CDR3 protein.

TRBV5-1	ASRADRVAYEQY
TRBV12-3/TRBV12-4	ASSRQAYTEAF
TRBV4-1	ASSPGRGQETQY
TRBV20-1	SALGLAGGRSSYNERF
TRBV15	ATSGGAGPYEQY
TRBV7-9	ASSSPGAGNEQF
TRBV19	ASSIQGRQPYGYT
TRBV10-3	ATRQGEGYT
TRBV30	AYTTIDSNYGYT
TRBV7-9	ASSLGLQISYNEQF
TRBV6-1	ASLGQLDLAYEKLF
TRBV12-3/TRBV12-4	ASNLRGAPTDTQY
TRBV5-5	ASSLVRDNQPQH
TRBV20-1	SARDNSGNQPQH
TRBV6-5	ASRRGTDNEQF
TRBV2	ASSEGLLDGYT
TRBV7-8	ASSFGDRDTETQY
TRBV7-9	ASSSGKNYGYT
TRBV15	ATSMTRDSYNEQF
TRBV24-1	ATSAGTNYGYT
TRBV5-1	ASSLDLQGIRYEQY
TRBV20-1	SAKAYGYT
TRBV6-2/TRBV6-3	ASEGDARYNEQF
TRBV12-3/TRBV12-4	ASSPGTKANYGYT
TRBV20-1	SARDDNLDTQY
TRBV29-1	SVGEAMNTEAF
TRBV29-1	SGALLTGELF
TRBV20-1	SARDRSRLAVTVNTGELF
TRBV3-1	ASSRSIQFANYGYT
TRBV12-3/TRBV12-4	ASSAHQKTGYNEQF
TRBV12-3/TRBV12-4	ASSLLQGRKTEAF
TRBV5-1	ASSLLGTGQLYGYT
TRBV4-3	ASSQDRGAGANVPT
TRBV27	ASKTGGLEETQY
TRBV27	ASSLNNGDTQY
TRBV3-1	ASSLKRLPGYGYT
TRBV9	ASSVDRTGGARANYGYT
TRBV2	ASSERLVEAIHEQY
TRBV20-1	SARTSGGPHEQF
TRBV20-1	SATSGGRARGEQY
TRBV18	ASSPRLARVYEQY
TRBV5-1	ASRDGAGANVLT
TRBV3-1	ASSQGRKETQY
TRBV7-6	ASSLGSGGAKDTQY
TRBV3-1	ASSLDSYVQY
TRBV2	ASSPPLAYGYT
TRBV6-5	ASSSTTGNTEAF
TRBV3-1	ASSQGSGMAEKLF
TRBV7-3	ASSSWNTGELF